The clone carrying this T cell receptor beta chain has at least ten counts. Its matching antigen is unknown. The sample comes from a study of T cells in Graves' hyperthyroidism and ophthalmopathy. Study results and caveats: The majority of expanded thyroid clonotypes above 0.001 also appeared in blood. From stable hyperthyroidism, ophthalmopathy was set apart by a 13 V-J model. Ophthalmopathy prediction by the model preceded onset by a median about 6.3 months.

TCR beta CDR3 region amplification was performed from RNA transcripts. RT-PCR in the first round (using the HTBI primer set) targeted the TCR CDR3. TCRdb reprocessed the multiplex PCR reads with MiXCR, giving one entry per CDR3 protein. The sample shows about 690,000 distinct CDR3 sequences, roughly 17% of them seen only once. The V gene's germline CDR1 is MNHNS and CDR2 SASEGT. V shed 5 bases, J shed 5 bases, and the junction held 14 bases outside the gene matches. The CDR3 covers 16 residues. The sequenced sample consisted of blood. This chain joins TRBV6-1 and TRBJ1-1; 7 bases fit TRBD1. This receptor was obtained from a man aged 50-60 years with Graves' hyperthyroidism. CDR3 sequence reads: CASSRSQGDERTEAFF. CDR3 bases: TGTGCCAGCAGTCGCTCTCAGGGGGACGAACGGACTGAAGCTTTCTTT.